This TCR beta chain derives from a study of blood T cell repertoires in COVID-19. Background on the study: There were acute and convalescent COVID-19 samples, and they came from the United States, Italy and Spain. The cDNA or gDNA used as material had been derived from T cells, B-cell-depleted T cells, or PBMCs.

The germline V gene has CDR1 SQVTM and CDR2 ANQGSEA. Trimming shortened V by 7 bases and J by 5 bases, and 20 bases separated the two germline ends. The CDR3 sequence is 14 residues long. Per the authors' pipeline: Amplified reference gene primers provided the basis for estimating nucleated cell counts. Data came from immunoSEQ multiplex PCR; TCRdb stores just in-frame clones and leaves some out. V and J calls and clone size come straight from that table; D and trimming were deduced from the DNA. Here the sample spans 150,000 to 200,000 clones, 85% to 90% being singletons. Symptom resolution, clearance, or two negative PCRs marked donors in Cohort 3 as recovered.

Material for sequencing was PBMCs or T cells enriched from blood (not recorded which). This sequence originates from a woman aged 45-65 years who had recovered from COVID-19. The V call is TRBV29-1, the J call TRBJ1-2; D is uncertain. CDR3 amino acids: CSAGVEGTMYGYTF. The CDR3 DNA reads as TGCAGCGCCGGAGTGGAGGGCACTATGTATGGCTACACCTTC.